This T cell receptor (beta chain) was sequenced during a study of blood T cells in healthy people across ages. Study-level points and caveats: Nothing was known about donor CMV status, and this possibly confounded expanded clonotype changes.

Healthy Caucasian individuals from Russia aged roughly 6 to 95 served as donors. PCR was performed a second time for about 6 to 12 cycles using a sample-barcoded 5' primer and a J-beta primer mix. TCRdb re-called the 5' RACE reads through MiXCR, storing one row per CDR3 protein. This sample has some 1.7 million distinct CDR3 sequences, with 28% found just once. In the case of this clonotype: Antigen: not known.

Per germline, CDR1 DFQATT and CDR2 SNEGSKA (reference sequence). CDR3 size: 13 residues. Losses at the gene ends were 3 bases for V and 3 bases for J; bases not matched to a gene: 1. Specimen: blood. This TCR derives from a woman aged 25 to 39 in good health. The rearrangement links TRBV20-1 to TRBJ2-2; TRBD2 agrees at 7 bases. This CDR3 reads CSASAGDTGELFF. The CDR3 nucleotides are TGCAGTGCTAGTGCGGGGGACACCGGGGAGCTGTTTTTT.